The source of this T cell receptor beta chain is a study of blood T cell repertoires in COVID-19. Across the study: Some COVID-19 samples were acute and others convalescent; all came from the United States, Italy and Spain. Nucleic acid was either cDNA or gDNA, and it came from T cells, B-cell-depleted T cells, or PBMCs.

Clones were read by immunoSEQ multiplex PCR, and TCRdb kept only the in-frame ones, dropping some. The table includes over 200,000 clones, 75% to 90% detected once. This clone is a singleton in its sample. V was clipped by 5 bases and J by 2 bases, with 13 bases between them. Germline CDR1 MDHEN, CDR2 SYDVKM. The CDR3 spans 15 residues. The V gene is TRBV28, the J gene TRBJ2-1; no clear D. The sequence was collected from a man between 25 and 39 years old with COVID-19, enrolled during active disease. Material: peripheral blood. The CDR3 bases are TGTGCCAGCAGTGCGCGACCCAGGACCTACAATGAGCAGTTCTTC. It yields the protein CASSARPRTYNEQFF.